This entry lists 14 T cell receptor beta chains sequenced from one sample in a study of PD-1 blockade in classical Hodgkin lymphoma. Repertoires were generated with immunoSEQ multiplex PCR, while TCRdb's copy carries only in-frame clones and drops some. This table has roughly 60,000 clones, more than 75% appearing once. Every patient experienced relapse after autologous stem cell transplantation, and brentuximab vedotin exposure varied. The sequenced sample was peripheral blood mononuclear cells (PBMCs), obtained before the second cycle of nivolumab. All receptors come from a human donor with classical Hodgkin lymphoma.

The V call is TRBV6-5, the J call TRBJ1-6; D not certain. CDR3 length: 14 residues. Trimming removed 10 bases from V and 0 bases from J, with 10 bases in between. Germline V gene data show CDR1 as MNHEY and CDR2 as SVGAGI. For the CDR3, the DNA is TGTGCCACCTGGAGGGCCTCCTATAATTCACCCCTCCACTTT. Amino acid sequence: CATWRASYNSPLHF.

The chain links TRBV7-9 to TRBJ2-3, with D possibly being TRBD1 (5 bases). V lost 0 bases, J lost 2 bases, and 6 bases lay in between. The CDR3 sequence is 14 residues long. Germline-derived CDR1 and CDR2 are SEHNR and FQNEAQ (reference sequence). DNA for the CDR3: TGTGCCAGCAGCTTAGCGGGGCACACAGATACGCAGTATTTT. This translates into CASSLAGHTDTQYF.

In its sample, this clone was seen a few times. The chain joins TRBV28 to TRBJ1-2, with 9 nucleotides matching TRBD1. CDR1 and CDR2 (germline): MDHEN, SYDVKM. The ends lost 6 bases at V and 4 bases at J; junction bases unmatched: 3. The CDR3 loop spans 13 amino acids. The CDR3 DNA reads TGTGCCAGCAGGCTGACAGGGGGCTATGGCTACACCTTC. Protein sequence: CASRLTGGYGYTF.

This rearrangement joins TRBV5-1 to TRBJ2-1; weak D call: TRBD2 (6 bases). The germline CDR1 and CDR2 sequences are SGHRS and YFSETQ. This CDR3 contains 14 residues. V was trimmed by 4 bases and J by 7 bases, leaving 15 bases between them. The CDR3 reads CASSIGTRQNEQFF. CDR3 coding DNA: TGCGCCAGCAGCATCGGGACTCGGCAGAATGAGCAGTTCTTC.

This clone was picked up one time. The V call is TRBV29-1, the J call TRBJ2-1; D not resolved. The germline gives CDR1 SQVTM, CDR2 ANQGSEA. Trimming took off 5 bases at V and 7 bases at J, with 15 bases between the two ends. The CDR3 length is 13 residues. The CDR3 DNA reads TGCAGCGTTTTACAGACGATCACAAATGAGCAGTTCTTC. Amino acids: CSVLQTITNEQFF.

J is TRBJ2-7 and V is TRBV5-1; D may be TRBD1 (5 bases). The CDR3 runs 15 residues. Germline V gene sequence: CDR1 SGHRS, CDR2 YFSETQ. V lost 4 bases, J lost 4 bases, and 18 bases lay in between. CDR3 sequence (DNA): TGCGCCAGCAGCATTACAGGAGCAATACCTTACGAGCAGTACTTC. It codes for CASSITGAIPYEQYF.

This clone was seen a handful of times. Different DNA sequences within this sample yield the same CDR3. CDR3 coding DNA: TGCGCCAGCAGCTTGGGACAGGACTCTGGAAACACCATATATTTT. Its protein is CASSLGQDSGNTIYF. The rearrangement joins TRBV5-1 to TRBJ1-3; weak D call: TRBD1 (6 bases). The germline V and J ends were trimmed by 0 bases and 0 bases, with 7 bases remaining between them. CDR1 and CDR2 (germline): SGHRS, YFSETQ. The CDR3 totals 15 residues.

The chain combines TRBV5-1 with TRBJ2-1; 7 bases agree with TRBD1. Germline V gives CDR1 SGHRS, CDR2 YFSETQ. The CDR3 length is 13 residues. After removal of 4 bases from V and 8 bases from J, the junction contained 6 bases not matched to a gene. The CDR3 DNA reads TGCGCCAGCAGCGAACCGACAGGGCATGAGCAGTTCTTC. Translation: CASSEPTGHEQFF.

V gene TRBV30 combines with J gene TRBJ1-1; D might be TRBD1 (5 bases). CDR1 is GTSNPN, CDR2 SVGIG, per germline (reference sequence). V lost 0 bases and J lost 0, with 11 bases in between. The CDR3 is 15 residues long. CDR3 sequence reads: CAWSVMGQVNTEAFF. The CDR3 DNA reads TGTGCCTGGAGTGTAATGGGGCAGGTGAACACTGAAGCTTTCTTT.

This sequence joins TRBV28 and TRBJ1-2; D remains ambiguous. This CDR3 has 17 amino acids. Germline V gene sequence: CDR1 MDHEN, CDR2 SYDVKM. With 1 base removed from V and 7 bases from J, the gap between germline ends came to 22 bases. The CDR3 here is CASSLFSGRGMGFGYTF. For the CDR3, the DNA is TGTGCCAGCAGTTTATTCTCGGGCCGAGGGATGGGGTTTGGCTACACCTTC.

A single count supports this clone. The CDR3 protein is CASSQVTAGGRKFF. The CDR3 DNA is TGTGCCAGCAGCCAAGTCACAGCGGGGGGGCGTAAGTTCTTC. The gene calls are TRBV4-2 and TRBJ2-1; the match to TRBD2 covers 10 bases. CDR3 length: 14 residues. V shed 1 base and J 14 bases; nucleotides not matched to a gene: 8. CDR1 LGHNA and CDR2 YNFKEQ come from the germline V gene.

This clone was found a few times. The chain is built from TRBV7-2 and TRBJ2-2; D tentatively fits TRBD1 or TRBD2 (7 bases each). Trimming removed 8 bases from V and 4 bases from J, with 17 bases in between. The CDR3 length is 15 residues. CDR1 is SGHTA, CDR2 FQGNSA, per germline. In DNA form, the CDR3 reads TGTGCCAGCTTTCCAGGGGGGGGACGCACCGGGGAGCTGTTTTTT. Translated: CASFPGGGRTGELFF.

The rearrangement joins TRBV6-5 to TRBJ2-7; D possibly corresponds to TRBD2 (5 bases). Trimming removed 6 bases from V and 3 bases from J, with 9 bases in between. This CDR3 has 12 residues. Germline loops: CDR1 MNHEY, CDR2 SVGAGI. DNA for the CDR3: TGTGCCAGCAGCCAAGGAGGCTACGAGCAGTACTTC. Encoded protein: CASSQGGYEQYF.

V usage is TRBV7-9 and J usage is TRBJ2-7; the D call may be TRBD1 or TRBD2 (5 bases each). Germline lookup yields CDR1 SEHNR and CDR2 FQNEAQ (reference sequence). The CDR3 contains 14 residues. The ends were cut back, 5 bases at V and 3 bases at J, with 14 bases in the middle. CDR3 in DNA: TGTGCCAGCAGCGCTCGTGGGGGTGGCTACGAGCAGTACTTC. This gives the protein CASSARGGGYEQYF.